A selection of T cell receptor beta chains follows, all from one sample in a study of blood T cell repertoires in COVID-19. Clones were sequenced by immunoSEQ multiplex PCR, and TCRdb holds only the in-frame ones, with some missing. The sample lists 280,000 or so clones; almost 90% were seen once. The sample comprised PBMCs or T cells enriched from blood (not recorded which). Every receptor here comes from a woman aged 18-29 years with acute COVID-19. Each CDR3 is given with its conserved first and last residue. Fields, in order: CDR3 protein, V gene, clone size. Clone size is not always given. Where it is, it says once, few, many or a class for expanded clones.

CASSPQEGAFGGYTF,TRBV5-4,-
CASSPRGVHTEAFF,TRBV9,-
CASSPPPASNSPLHF,TRBV18,-
CASSLISGRVPGRNEQYF,TRBV3-1/TRBV3-2,-
CASRQGALGGELFF,TRBV19,-
CASSSGLAARGYNEQFF,TRBV5-1,-
CAISATSGNLNEQFF,TRBV10-3,-
CASGLREMNTEAFF,TRBV12-5,-
CASRLAGGAYEQYF,TRBV6-6,-
CASSYVGATNEKLFF,TRBV6-2/TRBV6-3,-
CASSPLAGATQYF,TRBV3-1/TRBV3-2,-
CAISESILGASTKNIQYF,TRBV10-3,-
CASSQDTAGGTDTQYF,TRBV4-2,-
CASSDRTSGRSANTGELFF,TRBV19,-
CASSYPEQSPQYF,TRBV6-6,once
CASSLGLGGDEQFF,TRBV5-4,-
CASSQDLRDRNSPLHF,TRBV4-2,few
CASSLRVWNYGYTF,TRBV6-5,once
CASSQGSGAYNEQFF,TRBV4-3,-
CSASPTRPQGAHSPLHF,TRBV20-1,-
CASSLGTGTRRNTEAFF,TRBV7-9,-
CASSSTGRTDYNSPLHF,TRBV5-1,-
CASQGDTIYF,TRBV6-1,-
CAWSAGSFNEQFF,TRBV30,-
CASSIVGTGGETQYF,TRBV19,few
CASSTIAGGSTGELFF,TRBV11-2,-